This paragraph covers one T cell receptor beta chain sequence. Its antigen is not identified. The data originate from a study of Ad26.COV2.S vaccination and SARS-CoV-2 variants. The study, taken as a whole, reports: Placebo recipients trailed vaccine recipients in spike-specific TCR breadth.

The junction had 13 bases not matched to a gene; V was cut back by 4 bases and J by 7 bases. The CDR3 has 16 residues. CDR1 is MNHNS, CDR2 SASEGT, per germline. Libraries were prepared by immunoSEQ multiplex PCR; TCRdb keeps only in-frame clonotypes and omits some of them. The sample consists of over 110,000 clones, 75% to 90% of them appearing once. The V gene is TRBV6-1, the J gene TRBJ1-5; 7 bases line up with TRBD1. The specimen was peripheral blood, collected after recovery from COVID-19. This clonotype originated in a human donor who had recovered from COVID-19. CDR3 bases: TGTGCCAGCAGTGCACGAACTGACAGGGTCGGACAGCCCCAGCATTTT. This gives the protein CASSARTDRVGQPQHF.